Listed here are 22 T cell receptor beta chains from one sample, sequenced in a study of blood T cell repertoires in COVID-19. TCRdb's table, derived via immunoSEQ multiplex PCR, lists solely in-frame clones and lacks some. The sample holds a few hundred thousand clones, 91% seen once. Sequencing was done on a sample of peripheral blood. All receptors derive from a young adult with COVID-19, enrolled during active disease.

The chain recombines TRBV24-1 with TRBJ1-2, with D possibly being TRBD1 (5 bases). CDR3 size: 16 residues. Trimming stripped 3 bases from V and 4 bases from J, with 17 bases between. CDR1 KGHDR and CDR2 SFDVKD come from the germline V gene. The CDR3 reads CATSDRDLWEVYGYTF. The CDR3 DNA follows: TGTGCCACCAGTGATCGGGACTTGTGGGAGGTCTATGGCTACACCTTC.

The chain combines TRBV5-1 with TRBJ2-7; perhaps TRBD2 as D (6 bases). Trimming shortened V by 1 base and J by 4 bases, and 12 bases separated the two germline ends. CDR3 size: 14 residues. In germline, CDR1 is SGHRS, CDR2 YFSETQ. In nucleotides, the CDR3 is TGCGCCAGCAGCTTGTCCGGCGGGATGTACGAGCAGTACTTC. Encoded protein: CASSLSGGMYEQYF.

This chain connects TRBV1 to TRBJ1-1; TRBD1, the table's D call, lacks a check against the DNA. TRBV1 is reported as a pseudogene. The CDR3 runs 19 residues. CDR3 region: CTSSQDGRTGALLGTEAFF. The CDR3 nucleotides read TGCACCAGCAGCCAAGACGGGCGGACAGGGGCTCTCCTGGGTACTGAAGCTTTCTTT.

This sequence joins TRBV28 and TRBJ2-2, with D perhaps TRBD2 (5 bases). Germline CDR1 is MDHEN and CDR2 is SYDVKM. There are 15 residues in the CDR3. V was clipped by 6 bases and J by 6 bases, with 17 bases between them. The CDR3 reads CASSPTRGRPGELFF. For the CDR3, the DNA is TGTGCCAGCAGCCCGACCCGCGGGCGCCCCGGGGAGCTGTTTTTT.

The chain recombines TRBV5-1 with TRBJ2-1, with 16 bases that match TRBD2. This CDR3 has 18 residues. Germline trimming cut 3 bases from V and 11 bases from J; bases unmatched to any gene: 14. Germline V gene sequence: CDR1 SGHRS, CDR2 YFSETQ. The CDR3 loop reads CASSYTPPGLAGGWKQFF. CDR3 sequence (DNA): TGCGCCAGCAGCTACACACCCCCGGGACTAGCGGGAGGGTGGAAGCAGTTCTTC.

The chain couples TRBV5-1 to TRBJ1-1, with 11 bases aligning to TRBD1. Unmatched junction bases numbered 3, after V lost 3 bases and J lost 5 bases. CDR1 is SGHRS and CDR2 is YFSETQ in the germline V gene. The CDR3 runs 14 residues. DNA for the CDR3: TGCGCCAGCAGCTCGGACAGGGGGCTAACTGAAGCTTTCTTT. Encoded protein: CASSSDRGLTEAFF.

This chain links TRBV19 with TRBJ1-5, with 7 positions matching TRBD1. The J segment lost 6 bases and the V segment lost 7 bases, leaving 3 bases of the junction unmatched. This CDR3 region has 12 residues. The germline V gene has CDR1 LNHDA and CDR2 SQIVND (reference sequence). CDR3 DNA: TGTGCCAGTAAAGGGGGCTCTCAGCCCCAGCATTTT. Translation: CASKGGSQPQHF. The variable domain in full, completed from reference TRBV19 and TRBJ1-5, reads DGGITQSPKYLFRKEGQNVTLSCEQNLNHDAMYWYRQDPGQGLRLIYYSQIVNDFQKGDIAEGYSVSREKKESFPLTVTSAQKNPTAFYLCASKGGSQPQHFGDGTRLSIL.

CDR3 sequence: CASSQWTSGSTDTQYF. CDR3 DNA: TGTGCCAGCAGCCAATGGACTAGCGGTAGCACAGATACGCAGTATTTT. V usage is TRBV7-9 and J usage is TRBJ2-3; 10 bases align to TRBD2. The CDR3 covers 16 residues. CDR1 is SEHNR, CDR2 FQNEAQ, per germline (reference sequence). The J segment lost 0 bases and the V segment lost 5 bases, leaving 5 bases of the junction unmatched. Supplemented by reference TRBV7-9 and TRBJ2-3, the full variable domain reads DTGVSQNPRHKITKRGQNVTFRCDPISEHNRLYWYRQTLGQGPEFLTYFQNEAQLEKSRLLSDRFSAERPKGSFSTLEIQRTEQGDSAMYLCASSQWTSGSTDTQYFGPGTRLTVL.

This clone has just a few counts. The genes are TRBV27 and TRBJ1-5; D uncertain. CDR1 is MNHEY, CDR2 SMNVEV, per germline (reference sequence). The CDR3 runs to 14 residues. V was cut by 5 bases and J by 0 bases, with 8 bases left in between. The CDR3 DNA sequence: TGTGCCAGCAGTACGAGTTATAGCAATCAGCCCCAGCATTTT. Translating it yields CASSTSYSNQPQHF.

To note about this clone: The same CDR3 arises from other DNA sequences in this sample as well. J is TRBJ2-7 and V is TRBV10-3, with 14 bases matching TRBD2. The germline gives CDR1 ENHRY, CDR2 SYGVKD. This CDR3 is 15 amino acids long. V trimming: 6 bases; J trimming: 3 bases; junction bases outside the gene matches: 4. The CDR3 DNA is TGTGCCATCAGCCCCGGGACTAGCGGGAGCTACGAGCAGTACTTC. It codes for CAISPGTSGSYEQYF.

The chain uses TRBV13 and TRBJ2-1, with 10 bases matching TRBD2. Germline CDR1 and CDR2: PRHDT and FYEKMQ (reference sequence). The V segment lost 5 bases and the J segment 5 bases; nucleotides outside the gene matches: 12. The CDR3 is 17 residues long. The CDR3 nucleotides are TGTGCCAGCAGCGTCCCCTTAGGACTAGCGGTGAACAATGAGCAGTTCTTC. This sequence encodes CASSVPLGLAVNNEQFF.

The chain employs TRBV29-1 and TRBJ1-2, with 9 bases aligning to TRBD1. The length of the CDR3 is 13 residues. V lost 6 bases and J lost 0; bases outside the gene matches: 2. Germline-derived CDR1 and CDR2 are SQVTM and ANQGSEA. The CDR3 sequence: CSVGQGTNYGYTF. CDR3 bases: TGCAGCGTCGGACAGGGGACTAACTATGGCTACACCTTC.

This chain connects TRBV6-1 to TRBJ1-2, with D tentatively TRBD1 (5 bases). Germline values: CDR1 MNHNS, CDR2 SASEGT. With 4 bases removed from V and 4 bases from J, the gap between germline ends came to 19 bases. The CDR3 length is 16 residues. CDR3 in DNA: TGTGCCAGCAGTGCTGAGATCGGCGGGGGGGTCTATGGCTACACCTTC. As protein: CASSAEIGGGVYGYTF.

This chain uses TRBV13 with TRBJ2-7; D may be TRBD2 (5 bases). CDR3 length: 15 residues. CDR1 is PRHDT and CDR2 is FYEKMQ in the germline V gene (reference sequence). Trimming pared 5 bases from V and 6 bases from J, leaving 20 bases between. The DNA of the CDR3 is TGTGCCAGCAGCCCACCCGGGAAACACAGCGGCGAGCAGTACTTC. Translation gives CASSPPGKHSGEQYF.

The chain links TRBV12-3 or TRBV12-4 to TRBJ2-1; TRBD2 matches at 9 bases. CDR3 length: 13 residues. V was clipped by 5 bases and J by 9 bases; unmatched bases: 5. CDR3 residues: CASSLGTSSEQFF. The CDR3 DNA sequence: TGTGCCAGCAGTCTCGGGACTAGCAGTGAGCAGTTCTTC.

The CDR3 coding sequence is TGTGCCATCAGTGACAGGGAGGGCACAGATACGCAGTATTTT. Amino acids: CAISDREGTDTQYF. V is TRBV10-3 and J is TRBJ2-3, with a weak D call TRBD2 (6 bases). CDR1 is ENHRY, CDR2 SYGVKD, per germline. Deletions cut 3 bases from V and 1 base from J, with 8 bases between. This CDR3 is built from 14 residues.

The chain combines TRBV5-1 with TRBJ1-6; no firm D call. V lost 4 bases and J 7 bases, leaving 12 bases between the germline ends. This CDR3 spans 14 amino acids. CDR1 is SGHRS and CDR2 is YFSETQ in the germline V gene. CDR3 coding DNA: TGCGCCAGCAGCCAAAACCCACAAAATTCACCCCTCCACTTT. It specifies CASSQNPQNSPLHF.

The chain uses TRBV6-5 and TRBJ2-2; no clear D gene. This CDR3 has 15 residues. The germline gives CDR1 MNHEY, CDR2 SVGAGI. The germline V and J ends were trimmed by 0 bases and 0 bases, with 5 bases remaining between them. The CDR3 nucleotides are TGTGCCAGCAGTTACTCCCCCGCGAACACCGGGGAGCTGTTTTTT. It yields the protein CASSYSPANTGELFF.

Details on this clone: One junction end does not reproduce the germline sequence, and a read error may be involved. For the CDR3, the DNA is TGTGCTAGCAGCCCGCGACTAGCGCGTTACAATGAGCAGTTCTTC. Protein sequence: CASSPRLARYNEQFF. The chain recombines TRBV7-7 with TRBJ2-1, with 8 bases fitting TRBD2. The germline V gene has CDR1 SSHAT and CDR2 FNYEAQ (reference sequence). CDR3 length equals 15 residues. The full variable domain, in which reference TRBV7-7 and TRBJ2-1 provide the parts outside the CDR3, is GAGVSQSPRYKVTKRGQDVTLRCDPISSHATLYWYQQALGQGPEFLTYFNYEAQPDKSGLPSDRFSAERPEGSISTLTIQRTEQRDSAMYRCASSPRLARYNEQFFGPGTRLTVL.

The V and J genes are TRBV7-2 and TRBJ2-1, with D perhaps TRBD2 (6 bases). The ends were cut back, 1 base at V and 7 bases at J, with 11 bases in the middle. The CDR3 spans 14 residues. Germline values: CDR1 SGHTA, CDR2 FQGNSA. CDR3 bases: TGTGCCAGCAGCTTAGGCGGGACCAAAAATGAGCAGTTCTTC. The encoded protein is CASSLGGTKNEQFF.

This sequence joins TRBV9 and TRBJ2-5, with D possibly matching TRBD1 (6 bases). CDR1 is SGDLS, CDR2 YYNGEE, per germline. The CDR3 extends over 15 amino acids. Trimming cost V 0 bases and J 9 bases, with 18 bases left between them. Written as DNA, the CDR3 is TGTGCCAGCAGCGTAGGAGGACAGCCAAGAGATGCCCAGTACTTC. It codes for CASSVGGQPRDAQYF.

DNA of the CDR3: TGTGCCAGCAGTGCTTTGGGGACATCTAAAAACATTCAGTACTTC. It yields the protein CASSALGTSKNIQYF. This chain connects TRBV27 to TRBJ2-4; D possibly corresponds to TRBD1 (6 bases). Germline CDR1 is MNHEY and CDR2 is SMNVEV (reference sequence). With 5 bases removed from V and 4 bases from J, the gap between germline ends came to 15 bases. The length of the CDR3 is 15 residues.